This T cell receptor beta chain appears in the sequencing data of a study of T-cell reconstitution after alpha-beta-depleted transplantation in children. Study-level results: TCRbeta diversity was high at day 60 in some patients (a result of surviving recipient T cells and thymic progenitors).

Using unique molecular identifiers, the investigators prepared the TCRbeta library. MiXCR, applied by TCRdb to the PCR reads, yields one record per CDR3 protein. Counted here are around 670,000 distinct CDR3 sequences, about an eighth occurring once; the ten biggest clones make up 0.79%. A note on this clonotype: What it recognizes is unknown.

The sequencing used PBMCs, collected before TCRalphabeta/CD19-depleted stem cell transplant. This clonotype originated in a girl aged 2-15 years with congenital amegakaryocytic thrombocytopenia, due to receive a stem cell transplant.

The CDR3 region has the DNA TGTGCCAGCAGCCTCCCGGGGGCCTCTATCCTCTACAATGAGCAGTTCTTC. This encodes CASSLPGASILYNEQFF. The chain combines TRBV11-2 with TRBJ2-1, with D possibly called TRBD1 or TRBD2 (6 bases each). The CDR3 covers 17 residues. From germline, CDR1 is SGHAT and CDR2 FQNNGV. Trimming cost V 5 bases and J 3 bases, with 20 bases left between them.